The present entry profiles one T cell receptor beta chain with its context. The sample comes from a study of blood T cell repertoires in COVID-19. CDR1 and CDR2 (germline): SQVTM, ANQGSEA. This CDR3 comprises 13 residues. Germline trimming cut 4 bases from V and 5 bases from J; bases unmatched to any gene: 0. Measured with immunoSEQ multiplex PCR; TCRdb has only the in-frame clones, and not every one. The data contain 65,000 or so clones, 70% to 85% of them singletons. The chain combines TRBV29-1 with TRBJ2-3, with 13 positions matching TRBD2. What was sequenced was peripheral blood. This TCR derives from a woman aged 70-85 years with acute or convalescent COVID-19. DNA of the CDR3: TGCAGCGTTGGACTAGCGGGAGGAGATACGCAGTATTTT. It is translated as CSVGLAGGDTQYF.